This T cell receptor beta chain was obtained from a study of shared clonotypes between healthy human individuals. Concerning this clone: What it binds is unknown.

CD45RO-negative, CCR7-selected cells formed the naive CD8 fraction, which excluded terminally differentiated effector memory CD45RA+ cells. Participating donors were healthy, HIV-negative adults free of recent acute infections or vaccinations. Findings of the study overall: Larger estimated richness was generally recorded for naive subsets relative to memory subsets.

Using immunoSEQ multiplex PCR, the repertoire was profiled, and TCRdb retains in-frame clones only, with some absent. The sample yields just over 2,000,000 clones, over 85% seen once. V trimming: 6 bases; J trimming: 4 bases; junction bases outside the gene matches: 10. There are 15 residues in the CDR3. In germline, CDR1 is MNHEY, CDR2 SMNVEV (reference sequence). The chain combines TRBV27 with TRBJ1-2, with 8 bases aligning to TRBD1. The sequence was obtained from a man younger than 30 in good health. Sequences were obtained from naive CD8+ T cells sorted from blood. The CDR3, as DNA: TGTGCCAGCAGCTCCGACAGGGGATCCCCCTATGGCTACACCTTC. This sequence encodes CASSSDRGSPYGYTF.